This passage covers 26 T cell receptor beta chains from one sample sequenced in a study of CD4 and CD8 cells across lung adenocarcinoma regions. TCRdb re-called the PCR reads with MiXCR, one entry per CDR3 protein. Among 4,200 or so distinct CDR3 sequences listed, around 51% were seen once. The specimen sequenced was CD4+ T cells from the center of a lung tumor. The source is a female donor with lung adenocarcinoma. The CD4 and CD8 labels of this study may be unreliable.

The rearrangement links TRBV7-2 to TRBJ2-4; either TRBD1 or TRBD2 may fit D (5 bases each). CDR1 is SGHTA and CDR2 is FQGNSA in the germline V gene. V gave up 4 bases and J gave up 13 bases, with 23 bases separating them. This CDR3 has 15 amino acids. The CDR3: CASSSGLGIRDTQYF. The CDR3, as DNA: TGTGCCAGCAGCTCGGGGCTGGGCATCAGAGATACGCAGTACTTC.

The chain is built from TRBV6-5 and TRBJ2-1; D unresolved. The DNA end is more similar to TRBJ2-7, so the J call may be wrong. CDR1 and CDR2 (germline): MNHEY, SVGAGI. The CDR3 has 13 amino acids. The CDR3 nucleotides are TGTGCCAGCAGTTACTCGATGTCCTACGAGCAGTACTTC. Translation: CASSYSMSYEQYF.

Remarks on this clonotype: At one boundary the junction diverges from the germline segment, which might be a read error. The chain employs TRBV6-1 and TRBJ2-3; the D gene could be TRBD1 or TRBD2 (5 bases each). Germline V lookup: CDR1 MNHNS, CDR2 SASEGT. This CDR3 comprises 15 residues. The CDR3 region has the DNA TGTGCCAGCAGCCCGGGGCTATCAGGCACAAATACGCAGTACTTT. This sequence encodes CASSPGLSGTNTQYF.

Concerning this clonotype: The junction departs from germline at one end; a sequencing error may be responsible. V is TRBV7-7 and J is TRBJ2-1; D is unresolved. The CDR3 spans 14 residues. Germline V gene data show CDR1 as SSHAT and CDR2 as FNYEAQ (reference sequence). CDR3 DNA: TGTGCTAGCAGCTTGTCCAGAACCTACAATGAGCAGTTCTTC. Translating gives CASSLSRTYNEQFF. The whole variable domain, filled in from reference TRBV7-7 and TRBJ2-1, reads GAGVSQSPRYKVTKRGQDVTLRCDPISSHATLYWYQQALGQGPEFLTYFNYEAQPDKSGLPSDRFSAERPEGSISTLTIQRTEQRDSAMYRCASSLSRTYNEQFFGPGTRLTVL.

With regard to this clonotype: Here the CDR3 omits its conserved ending phenylalanine or tryptophan, so a read error is the likely source. The chain links TRBV6-1 to TRBJ2-1, with a weak D call TRBD2 (5 bases). In germline, CDR1 is MNHNS, CDR2 SASEGT. The CDR3 contains 16 residues. Trimming removed 5 bases from V and 3 bases from J, with 17 bases in between. CDR3 protein: CASSLLATANYNEQFS. CDR3 nucleotide sequence: TGTGCCAGCAGTCTGCTAGCCACAGCTAACTACAATGAGCAGTTCTCC.

This chain connects TRBV27 to TRBJ2-1; D may be TRBD1 or TRBD2 (6 bases each). The CDR3 has 12 amino acids. Germline V gene lookup returns CDR1 MNHEY and CDR2 SMNVEV (reference sequence). Trimming removed 2 bases at V and 9 bases at J, with 8 bases between. Written as DNA, the CDR3 is TGTGCCAGCAGTTTAGGAGGGGGTGAGCAGTTCTTC. Translating it yields CASSLGGGEQFF.

The table lists this clonotype with a few counts. The gene calls are TRBV11-2 and TRBJ2-3; 8 nucleotides line up with TRBD1. J gave up 6 bases and V 4 bases, and 9 bases lay outside the gene matches. CDR1 is SGHAT, CDR2 FQNNGV, per germline. CDR3 length equals 15 residues. In nucleotides, the CDR3 is TGTGCCAGCAGCTCCGGACAGGGTTCTAGTGATACGCAGTATTTT. It is translated as CASSSGQGSSDTQYF.

This chain connects TRBV11-3 to TRBJ2-7; D is unclear. The CDR3 totals 11 residues. Trimming took off 5 bases at V and 4 bases at J, with 6 bases between the two ends. Germline V gene lookup returns CDR1 SGHNT and CDR2 YENEEA. CDR3 sequence: CASSVGYEQYF. The CDR3 bases are TGTGCCAGCAGCGTGGGTTACGAGCAGTACTTC.

The chain recombines TRBV6-1 with TRBJ2-6, with D perhaps matching TRBD1 (6 bases). CDR1 is MNHNS, CDR2 SASEGT, per germline. The CDR3 runs to 15 residues. V was trimmed by 6 bases and J by 1 base, leaving 10 bases between them. The CDR3 DNA reads TGTGCCAGCAGCATACAGGGTTCTGGGGCCAACGTCCTGACTTTC. Amino acids: CASSIQGSGANVLTF.

Relative to its sample, this clonotype is medium-sized. This chain connects TRBV6-1 to TRBJ1-4; tentative D call: TRBD1 (5 bases). V lost 3 bases and J lost 8, with 13 bases in between. The CDR3 runs to 14 residues. The germline V gene encodes CDR1 MNHNS and CDR2 SASEGT. The CDR3 sequence: CASSEGRFREKLFF. For the CDR3, the DNA is TGTGCCAGCAGTGAGGGGCGGTTTCGAGAAAAACTGTTTTTT.

The sample holds one count of this clonotype. V is TRBV27 and J is TRBJ2-1; D gene uncertain. Per the germline V gene, CDR1 is MNHEY and CDR2 is SMNVEV (reference sequence). The CDR3 has 16 residues. The V end lost 6 bases, the J end lost 7 bases, and 22 bases lay between the germline ends. In DNA, the CDR3 is TGTGCCAGCAGACTTTCTCGGCGGACCTCTCAGAATGAGCAGTTCTTC. Its translation: CASRLSRRTSQNEQFF.

The gene calls are TRBV6-1 and TRBJ2-5, with TRBD1 matching 11 bases. This CDR3 has 16 residues. With V trimmed by 2 bases and J by 5 bases, 7 bases remained unmatched. CDR1 MNHNS and CDR2 SASEGT come from the germline V gene. CDR3 residues: CASSENWGQGGETQYF. The CDR3 DNA reads TGTGCCAGCAGTGAAAATTGGGGACAGGGGGGCGAGACCCAGTACTTC.

As regards this clonotype: Germline and junction disagree at one end, which may indicate a read error. The chain recombines TRBV6-8 with TRBJ2-5; D possibly corresponds to TRBD1 (6 bases). CDR1 is MNHGY and CDR2 is SAAAGT in the germline V gene. The CDR3 sequence is 12 residues long. CDR3 DNA sequence: TGTGCCGGGGGCCATGACCAAGGGACCCAGTATTTC. This translates into CAGGHDQGTQYF.

The chain recombines TRBV27 with TRBJ2-1, with a possible D match to TRBD1 (6 bases). From germline, CDR1 is MNHEY and CDR2 SMNVEV (reference sequence). The V end lost 6 bases, the J end lost 1 base, and 10 bases lay between the germline ends. CDR3 length: 14 residues. The CDR3 sequence: CASRLGGSYNEQFF. CDR3 DNA sequence: TGTGCCAGCAGGCTAGGGGGATCCTACAATGAGCAGTTCTTC.

The chain employs TRBV7-6 and TRBJ2-1, with D uncertain. CDR3 length equals 15 residues. Trimming cost V 2 bases and J 4 bases, with 12 bases left between them. Germline lookup yields CDR1 SGHVS and CDR2 FNYEAQ. The CDR3 nucleotides read TGTGCCAGCAGCTTAACACGGCTTCCATACAATGAGCAGTTCTTC. Translating it yields CASSLTRLPYNEQFF.

The V and J genes are TRBV6-1 and TRBJ1-1, with 7 bases matching TRBD1. The CDR3 consists of 12 residues. The germline CDR1 and CDR2 sequences are MNHNS and SASEGT. Trimming removed 8 bases from V and 4 bases from J; junction bases left unmatched: 4. In DNA form, the CDR3 reads TGTGCCAGCGCCCAGGGGGTCACTGAAGCTTTCTTT. This encodes CASAQGVTEAFF.

The chain has TRBV7-3 and TRBJ2-5; the D gene could be TRBD1 or TRBD2 (5 bases each). Looked up from germline, CDR1 is SGHTA and CDR2 is FQGTGA. The CDR3 consists of 15 residues. Trimming stripped 8 bases from V and 4 bases from J, with 20 bases between. CDR3 bases: TGTGCCAGCTCCCCGGTGGGGGTTTTAGGAGAGACCCAGTACTTC. Residues: CASSPVGVLGETQYF.

This clonotype is labeled large. This chain connects TRBV7-2 to TRBJ2-1; 7 bases agree with TRBD1. The CDR3 consists of 14 residues. Germline CDR1 SGHTA, CDR2 FQGNSA. After removal of 6 bases from V and 8 bases from J, the junction contained 10 bases not matched to a gene. CDR3 nucleotides: TGTGCCAGCAGTTATATACAGGGGTCCTATGAGCAGTTCTTC. As protein: CASSYIQGSYEQFF.

This clonotype was observed a handful of times. The chain recombines TRBV6-5 with TRBJ2-1; D gene unclear. Trimming pared 0 bases from V and 7 bases from J, leaving 13 bases between. The CDR3 has 15 amino acids. Germline lookup yields CDR1 MNHEY and CDR2 SVGAGI. The CDR3 DNA reads as TGTGCCAGCAGTTACTCGTACCTTTTATTGAATGAGCAGTTCTTC. This sequence encodes CASSYSYLLLNEQFF.

The chain joins TRBV6-1 to TRBJ2-2; TRBD2 matches at 11 bases. Germline-derived CDR1 and CDR2 are MNHNS and SASEGT. With V trimmed by 9 bases and J by 0 bases, 6 bases remained unmatched. The CDR3 contains 16 residues. CDR3 DNA sequence: TGTGCCAGTCCCCAACTAGCGGGAGCGAACACCGGGGAGCTGTTTTTT. It yields the protein CASPQLAGANTGELFF.

This clonotype showed up just a few times. This chain uses TRBV27 with TRBJ2-5; the match to TRBD2 covers 7 bases. The DNA end is more similar to TRBJ2-7, so the J call may be wrong. Germline V gene data show CDR1 as MNHEY and CDR2 as SMNVEV (reference sequence). The CDR3 is 14 residues long. DNA of the CDR3: TGTGCCAGCAGTCCCCAGCTAGCGGCCTACGAGCAGTACTTC. Translating gives CASSPQLAAYEQYF.

The chain combines TRBV6-5 with TRBJ2-1, with D perhaps assigned TRBD1 or TRBD2 (5 bases each). The tail of the sequence fits TRBJ2-7 better, so the J call may be wrong. Germline lookup yields CDR1 MNHEY and CDR2 SVGAGI. The length of the CDR3 is 14 residues. DNA for the CDR3: TGTGCCAGCAGTTCCGGACCGGGACGCTACGAGCAGTACTTC. It yields the protein CASSSGPGRYEQYF.

By proportion, this clonotype is medium-sized. This chain uses TRBV6-1 with TRBJ1-1; D is ambiguous. Germline CDR1 and CDR2: MNHNS and SASEGT. The V gene lost 8 bases and the J gene lost 3 bases, with 13 bases spanning the gap. The CDR3 extends over 13 amino acids. CDR3 sequence reads: CASVGSPYTEAFF. The CDR3 DNA follows: TGTGCCAGCGTAGGCAGCCCTTACACTGAAGCTTTCTTT.

This clonotype has a handful of counts. V gene TRBV6-1 combines with J gene TRBJ2-1, with 8 nucleotides matching TRBD1. Germline V lookup: CDR1 MNHNS, CDR2 SASEGT. There are 13 residues in the CDR3. V lost 2 bases to trimming and J lost 10 bases; unmatched junction nucleotides: 4. CDR3 residues: CASSETRTGEQFF. For the CDR3, the DNA is TGTGCCAGCAGTGAAACCCGGACAGGGGAGCAGTTCTTC.

The chain carries TRBV4-1 and TRBJ2-3; tentative D call: TRBD2 (6 bases). CDR3 length: 16 residues. Trimming took 4 bases from V and 1 from J, leaving 15 bases between them. Per the germline V gene, CDR1 is MGHRA and CDR2 is YSYEKL. The CDR3: CASSPEEGLGTDTQYF. In nucleotides, the CDR3 is TGCGCCAGCAGCCCAGAGGAGGGATTGGGCACAGATACGCAGTATTTT.

The rearrangement links TRBV6-1 to TRBJ2-1, with D possibly TRBD1 on 6 matching bases. The CDR3 extends over 14 amino acids. V was trimmed by 6 bases and J by 0 bases, leaving 9 bases between them. Germline CDR1 is MNHNS and CDR2 is SASEGT. CDR3 amino acids: CASSQGSSYNEQFF. The CDR3 region has the DNA TGTGCCAGCAGCCAGGGGAGCTCCTACAATGAGCAGTTCTTC.